The TCR beta chain under discussion was sequenced for a study of cytomegalovirus exposure and HLA in healthy donors (dated by TCRdb to about 2017). Notes on the research overall: According to an earlier analysis of around 600 of the donors, 150 million to 200 million T cells yielded roughly 110 million unique TCR beta sequences and about 300 Gb of sequence data. An early release covering approximately 600 HLA-typed donors comprised approximately 300 gigabases of sequencing data and 85 million to 100 million unique TCR sequences. Of the roughly 400 genotyped donors, 65% to 90% were placed in the genetic ancestry cluster associated with self-reported Caucasian donors. The aim of the study was to test whether cataloging public T cell receptors could identify signatures of past pathogen exposure. The study used immunosequencing to profile the T cell repertoires of about 670 subjects and linked those repertoires to cytomegalovirus serostatus. In addition to the first cohort of 650 to 800 subjects, a separate validation cohort of over 90 different subjects was used. To predict cytomegalovirus infection status, the study combined high-throughput TCR immunosequencing, statistical association of individual TCRs with disease status, and machine learning. A later analysis re-examined previously published TCR beta repertoires from roughly 650 donors and added high-resolution HLA genotyping to investigate patterns of TCR occurrence. Rather than using new phenotypic data, the later analysis identified candidate immune exposures from TCR beta sequences and from how often those sequences occurred across donors. An earlier analysis of 587 of the donors used high-throughput TCR beta sequencing to judge whether each TCR beta V gene segment behaved as functional or pseudogenic. Alongside the repertoire data, information on donor age, sex, ethnicity and CMV serostatus was compiled. Genome-wide SNP genotypes for about three fifths of the roughly 670 donors were used in a later genetic analysis, which treated that subset as a discovery cohort. All discovery cohort repertoires had been generated on a single sequencing platform. HLA typing covered class I and class II loci at four-digit resolution. The number of donors typed differed by locus, with about 629-640 for A, B, C, DRB1 and DQB1, around 500 for DQA1, 606 for DPA1, and about 450 for DPB1. Roughly five DR-DQ haplotypes were handled as single units for association and clustering, since linkage in the cohort was strong. Across 300 to 500 genotyped donors of the cohort, an average of about 250,000 unique TCR beta nucleotide sequences per donor were sequenced, and around 19% of those sequences were non-productive.

Notes on this clone: The antigen it binds to is not known. The sample holds no much larger clone one base away, and base qualities are not on file.

Overall study results and their limits: Across donors, most TCR sequences were observed very rarely, whereas some public TCRs were present in many individuals. Because counts were too low, more than 15 rarely observed V segments, including chromosome 9 orphons, were left out of the earlier analysis of 587 of the donors. In an earlier analysis of about 600 of the donors, most TCR beta V segments appeared in productive rearrangements about 90% or about 30% of the time, broadly matching IMGT annotations. In both the original and validation cohorts, the classifier was reported to diagnose cytomegalovirus status with high specificity and sensitivity. In a later analysis, most CMV-associated TCR beta chains were found to appear HLA-restricted, with HLA associations seemingly driven largely by CMV exposure. A cluster of highly shared sequence variants was judged likely to be a technical artifact of the sequencing pipeline. In a later genetic analysis, fewer N-insertions in productive TCRs were reported among donors in an Asian-associated ancestry cluster than the approximately 710-donor mean. In vitro tests confirmed that a few of the cytomegalovirus-associated TCR beta chains recognize cytomegalovirus antigens. Sequencing depth was assumed to be roughly uniform across donors in the presence/absence analyses, though that assumption may not hold. Because some donors lacked HLA typing at each locus, the association tests relied only on the typed subset. Correlated functional status among segregating V segments might reflect linkage disequilibrium, but an unknown experimental factor could not be ruled out. The 87-base-pair reads could not distinguish some IMGT-functional V segments, including TRBV6-2 and TRBV6-3, so those segments were excluded. In a later analysis, HLA-associated TCR beta chains showed more clonal expansion and lower generation probabilities than non-associated chains that were equally common. Assigning TCR associations to individual alleles was difficult when HLA alleles, especially DR and DQ, strongly co-occurred. Several of the top co-occurrence clusters appeared to be linked to parvovirus B19, influenza, CMV and Epstein-Barr virus, according to a later analysis. For the cohort, immune exposure information was limited to CMV serostatus. In a later analysis, TCR association rates were found to vary across HLA loci, with the most associated TCRs seen for DRB1 alleles and the fewest for HLA-C alleles. It was suggested by the authors that the approach could potentially be generalized to other disease states and immunological phenotypes. A further reported finding was that TCR beta sequences accurately predicted the HLA-A and HLA-B alleles for most subjects in the first cohort. In the study, approximately 150 TCR beta chains were listed as associated with cytomegalovirus. Only TCR beta chains were sequenced in this cohort, and the absence of alpha or paired-chain data limited detectable features. In a later genetic analysis, a missense DCLRE1C variant was associated with V-gene and J-gene trimming of TCR beta chains, and the association was replicated in an independent cohort. At a false discovery rate of 0.05, a later analysis linked roughly 17,000 TCR beta sequences to specific HLA alleles.

The library was built by means of the immunoSEQ multiplex PCR assay. For the multiplex PCR, a mixture combining 60 forward primers for TCR Vbeta segments and 13 reverse primers for TCR Jbeta segments was used. A multiplex PCR assay on genomic DNA amplified the CDR3 region of rearranged TCR beta genes. The amplified TCR beta libraries were sequenced on the Illumina HiSeq System as 87-base-pair reads. For the original study's pipeline: Across the 600 to 700 repertoires, a later analysis counted roughly 77 million unique TCR beta chains, roughly 11 million of which were shared by at least two donors. To remove PCR and sequencing errors, raw reads were error-corrected and collapsed into unique sequences using a nearest-neighbor algorithm that merged closely related sequences. Alignment of CDR3 sequences to IMGT reference sequences was used to assign V, D and J gene segments. Each retained sequence needed at least a six-nucleotide match to both a V gene segment and a J gene segment. A rearrangement was called productive if the CDR3 had no stop codons and remained in frame with V and J, and every other rearrangement was called non-productive. Following IMGT convention, CDR3 was defined as the stretch from the second conserved V-encoded cysteine up to the conserved J-encoded phenylalanine. The earlier analysis of about 590 of the donors excluded sequences that lacked an unambiguous match to a single V gene segment. In an earlier analysis of approximately 590 of the donors, a V segment was called functional when productive rearrangements were above 56.7%, and segregating when the standard deviation between donors exceeded 5%. To diagnose cytomegalovirus status from the catalog of TCR beta chain sequences, a statistical classification framework was built. In a later analysis, V and J genes were assigned by comparing TCR nucleotide sequences against IMGT/GENE-DB human TR gene sequences. A later analysis assigned CDR3 sequences and most-parsimonious VDJ recombination scenarios with the TCRdist pipeline. In a later analysis, each TCR beta chain was defined by its CDR3 amino acid sequence together with its V-gene family, and reads lacking a unique V-gene family were excluded. As a way to deal with suspected cross-contamination and a sequencing artifact, a later analysis dropped 450 to 600 nucleotide sequences that were highly shared and had low generation probability. In a later analysis, a clonal expansion index for each public chain was calculated from normalized within-repertoire ranks of inferred template counts. In a later analysis, generation probabilities were computed using a VDJ recombination model fitted to out-of-frame rearrangements, and the results were checked against IGoR. In a later analysis, hypergeometric tests were used to score TCR-TCR, TCR-HLA and TCR-CMV co-occurrence, with a repertoire-size bias correction applied to TCR pairs. False discovery rates were estimated in a later analysis by permuting HLA or CMV assignments 20 times. In a later analysis, co-occurring TCRs were grouped using DBSCAN, and TCRdist sequence similarity was added for clustering within HLA-allele-positive subsets. Repertoires with fewer than 30,000 or more than 120,000 public chains, plus five repertoires with anomalous nucleotide sharing, were excluded from co-occurrence clustering. Held by TCRdb, this immuneACCESS table contains in-frame sequences only and omits some clones. Under half of the omission traces to an unresolved V gene where checked; the cause of the rest is unknown. V and J calls and clone size are those listed in that table; D and trimming were worked out from the DNA. This sample holds just over 150,000 clones; 70% to 90% were observed only once. The ten largest clones represent around 2.1% of the sample.

The CDR3 measures 15 amino acids from cysteine to phenylalanine. Only the CDR3 DNA is retained, 45 bases long and in frame from the first base. CDR1 and CDR2 were assigned from the germline V gene (reference sequence) as SGHNT and YYREEE. Trimming removed 0 bases from V and 2 bases from J, leaving 10 bases between the germline ends. The cohort was made up of under 800 healthy bone marrow donors. At the time of sampling, every cohort member was nominally healthy, though immune exposures that went unrecorded were likely present. The donor tested CMV seropositive, placing the donor among the 310 or so seropositive members of the cohort. A peripheral blood sample was collected from each donor, and TCR beta sequencing was performed on peripheral blood mononuclear cells. The Qiagen DNeasy Blood Extraction Kit was used to extract genomic DNA from the blood cell samples.

The TCR comes from a man aged 18 to 35 in good health and CMV-seropositive. The sequencing sample was made of PBMCs. The V and J segments used are TRBV5-4 and TRBJ2-3, with a weak D call of TRBD2 (7 bases match). The base sequence is TGTGCCAGCAGCTTGGCCGGGGGGCCCACAGATACGCAGTATTTT. This sequence encodes CASSLAGGPTDTQYF.